Sequencing of this T cell receptor beta chain was carried out in a study of blood T cell repertoires in COVID-19. Overall study: Donors in the United States, Italy and Spain gave samples during acute or convalescent COVID-19. Sample material is recorded as cDNA or gDNA derived from T cells, B-cell-depleted T cells, or PBMCs.

Original data processing: For nucleated cells, counts were estimated from reference gene primer amplification. Assay used: immunoSEQ multiplex PCR; TCRdb lists only in-frame clones, some missing. V and J calls and clone size are given by that table; D and trimming were obtained from the DNA. This table holds approximately 180,000 clones, about 85% found once. Looked up from germline, CDR1 is MDHEN and CDR2 is SYDVKM. The CDR3 loop spans 14 amino acids. V lost 7 bases, J lost 1 base, and 4 bases stayed unmatched. The sequenced material came from peripheral blood. This TCR came from a person aged 70 to 80 with COVID-19, enrolled during active disease. The chain recombines TRBV28 with TRBJ1-3, with 7 nucleotides matching TRBD1. CDR3 sequence reads: CASTSGGSGNTIYF. Here the CDR3 DNA reads TGTGCCAGCACCTCAGGGGGTTCTGGAAACACCATATATTTT.